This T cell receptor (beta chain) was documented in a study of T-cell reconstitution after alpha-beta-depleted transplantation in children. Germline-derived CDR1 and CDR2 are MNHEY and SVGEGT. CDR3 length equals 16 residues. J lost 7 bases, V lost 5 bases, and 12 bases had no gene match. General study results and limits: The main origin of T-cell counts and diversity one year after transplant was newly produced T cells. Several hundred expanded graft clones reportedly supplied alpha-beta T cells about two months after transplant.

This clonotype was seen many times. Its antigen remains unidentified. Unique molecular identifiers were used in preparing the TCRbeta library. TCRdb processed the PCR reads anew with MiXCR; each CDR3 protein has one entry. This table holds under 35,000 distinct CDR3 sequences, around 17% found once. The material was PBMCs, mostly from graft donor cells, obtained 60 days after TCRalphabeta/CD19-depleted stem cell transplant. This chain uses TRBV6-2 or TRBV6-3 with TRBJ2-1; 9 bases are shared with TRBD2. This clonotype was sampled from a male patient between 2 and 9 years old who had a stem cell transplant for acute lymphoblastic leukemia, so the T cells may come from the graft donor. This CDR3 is CASSRFSGLAGNEQFF. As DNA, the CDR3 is TGTGCCAGCAGTCGATTCTCGGGACTAGCCGGGAATGAGCAGTTCTTC.